Following are 28 T cell receptor beta chains from one sample sequenced in a study of blood T cell repertoires in COVID-19. Some clones are missing from TCRdb's copy, which holds only in-frame ones; the method was immunoSEQ multiplex PCR. The table has about 320,000 clones, 70% to 90% seen once. Sequencing was carried out using peripheral blood. The receptors derive from a woman aged 30 to 39 with COVID-19, enrolled during active disease.

This sequence joins TRBV18 and TRBJ2-1; 8 nucleotides agree with TRBD1. J gave up 3 bases and V 3 bases, and 4 bases lay outside the gene matches. This CDR3 has 15 residues. In germline, CDR1 is KGHSH, CDR2 LQKENI. The CDR3: CASSPSDRVYNEQFF. CDR3 nucleotides: TGTGCCAGCTCACCCTCGGACAGGGTCTACAATGAGCAGTTCTTC. The full variable domain, its missing parts supplied by reference TRBV18 and TRBJ2-1, is NAGVMQNPRHLVRRRGQEARLRCSPMKGHSHVYWYRQLPEEGLKFMVYLQKENIIDESGMPKERFSAEFPKEGPSILRIQQVVRGDSAAYFCASSPSDRVYNEQFFGPGTRLTVL.

The chain links TRBV28 to TRBJ1-5; perhaps TRBD1 as D (5 bases). The germline V gene encodes CDR1 MDHEN and CDR2 SYDVKM. The CDR3 has 13 residues. The germline V and J ends were trimmed by 7 bases and 7 bases, with 14 bases remaining between them. The CDR3 here is CASTLGGAQPQHF. As DNA, the CDR3 is TGTGCCAGCACCCTGGGGGGAGCCCAGCCCCAGCATTTT.

The table lists this clone with a count of one. The rearrangement uses TRBV18 and TRBJ2-6, with a tentative D call TRBD2 (6 bases). V lost 2 bases and J lost 2, with 10 bases in between. The CDR3 spans 16 residues. Germline lookup yields CDR1 KGHSH and CDR2 LQKENI. The CDR3 coding sequence is TGTGCCAGCTCACCAGCGGGGATAACTGGGGCCAACGTCCTGACTTTC. It translates to CASSPAGITGANVLTF.

The rearrangement links TRBV15 to TRBJ2-7; possibly TRBD2 for D (5 bases). The length of the CDR3 is 15 residues. The V end was cut by 3 bases, the J end by 0 bases, with 12 bases between. In germline, CDR1 is LNHNV, CDR2 YYDKDF (reference sequence). CDR3 bases: TGTGCCACCAGCAGCTACAACGGGAACTCCTACGAGCAGTACTTC. Translated: CATSSYNGNSYEQYF.

The rearrangement joins TRBV6-2 or TRBV6-3 to TRBJ1-5, with 7 bases matching TRBD1. Trimming removed 6 bases from V and 9 bases from J; junction bases left unmatched: 8. The CDR3 is made up of 13 amino acids. Germline lookup yields CDR1 MNHEY and CDR2 SVGEGT. The CDR3 sequence: CASSHDRVRPQHF. The CDR3 DNA is TGTGCCAGCAGCCACGACAGGGTTCGGCCCCAGCATTTT.

Written as DNA, the CDR3 is TGTGCCAGCAGCCCCCGGGGTTCACCCCTCCACTTT. It specifies CASSPRGSPLHF. This rearrangement joins TRBV28 to TRBJ1-6; D is unresolved. Per the germline V gene, CDR1 is MDHEN and CDR2 is SYDVKM. The CDR3 extends over 12 amino acids. V shed 6 bases and J shed 9 bases, with 9 bases lying between them.

The count of this clone is one. V gene TRBV4-3 combines with J gene TRBJ2-1, with TRBD2 matching 16 bases. V was pared by 0 bases and J by 9 bases, with 8 bases of the junction left unmatched. In germline, CDR1 is LGHNA, CDR2 YSLEER. CDR3 length: 18 amino acids. The CDR3 sequence: CASSQDRGLAGGPTEQFF. The CDR3 coding sequence is TGCGCCAGCAGCCAAGATCGGGGACTAGCGGGGGGGCCGACTGAGCAGTTCTTC.

This chain links TRBV5-4 with TRBJ1-1, with 9 bases aligning to TRBD1. This CDR3 is 14 amino acids long. Germline V gene sequence: CDR1 SGHNT, CDR2 YYREEE (reference sequence). Losses at the gene ends were 4 bases for V and 4 bases for J; bases not matched to a gene: 5. CDR3 amino acids: CASSAETGGTEAFF. The CDR3 DNA sequence: TGTGCCAGCAGCGCCGAGACAGGGGGCACTGAAGCTTTCTTT.

The CDR3 nucleotides are TGTGCCAGCAGGACTAGCGGAGAGCAGTTCTTC. Its translation: CASRTSGEQFF. The J gene is TRBJ2-1, the V gene TRBV2, with 9 positions matching TRBD2. Trimming cost V 6 bases and J 10 bases; bases outside gene matches: 1. The CDR3 runs to 11 residues. In germline, CDR1 is SNHLY, CDR2 FYNNEI.

The chain carries TRBV5-6 and TRBJ1-1; possibly TRBD1 for D (6 bases). The CDR3 runs 13 residues. Deletions cut 6 bases from V and 5 bases from J, with 14 bases between. Per germline, CDR1 SGHDT and CDR2 YYEEEE. The CDR3 loop is CASTPGQGTEAFF. The CDR3, as DNA: TGTGCCAGCACCCCGGGGCAGGGGACTGAAGCTTTCTTT.

This clone was observed a few times. This chain links TRBV4-1 with TRBJ2-7; no clear D. In germline, CDR1 is MGHRA, CDR2 YSYEKL. V was cut by 4 bases and J by 4 bases, with 11 bases left in between. The CDR3 runs 13 residues. The CDR3 DNA reads TGCGCCAGCAGCCCCGGTCTGTCGTACGAGCAGTACTTC. This gives the protein CASSPGLSYEQYF.

The CDR3 sequence: CASSERTGRTEAFF. The CDR3 nucleotides read TGTGCCAGTAGTGAGCGGACAGGGAGGACTGAAGCTTTCTTT. J is TRBJ1-1 and V is TRBV19; 8 bases agree with TRBD1. Germline loops: CDR1 LNHDA, CDR2 SQIVND (reference sequence). The junction had 7 bases not matched to a gene; V was cut back by 5 bases and J by 5 bases. This CDR3 region has 14 residues.

This sequence joins TRBV6-2 or TRBV6-3 and TRBJ1-2; D might be TRBD1 (6 bases). The germline CDR1 and CDR2 sequences are MNHEY and SVGEGT. The CDR3 is made up of 14 amino acids. V was shortened by 0 bases and J by 4 bases, with 9 bases between the two germline ends. The DNA of the CDR3 is TGTGCCAGCAGTTACTCTCAGGGGCTCTATGGCTACACCTTC. This encodes CASSYSQGLYGYTF.

The CDR3 spells CASSQGHGTDTQYF. DNA of the CDR3: TGTGCCAGCAGCCAGGGACACGGCACAGATACGCAGTATTTT. The chain carries TRBV6-6 and TRBJ2-3, with D possibly matching TRBD1 (6 bases). Trimming pared 6 bases from V and 1 base from J, leaving 11 bases between. This CDR3 has 14 residues. From germline, CDR1 is MNHNY and CDR2 SVGAGI (reference sequence).

This clone has only a few counts. The V gene is TRBV6-5, the J gene TRBJ1-6; a weak D match, TRBD1 (5 bases). Germline V gene sequence: CDR1 MNHEY, CDR2 SVGAGI. The germline V and J ends were trimmed by 0 bases and 5 bases, with 11 bases remaining between them. This CDR3 spans 16 amino acids. The CDR3 here is CASSYSYKGNNSPLHF. The CDR3 coding sequence is TGTGCCAGCAGTTACTCGTACAAGGGGAATAATTCACCCCTCCACTTT.

The chain recombines TRBV11-3 with TRBJ2-2; TRBD2 agrees at 8 bases. The ends lost 3 bases at V and 4 bases at J; junction bases unmatched: 7. CDR1 SGHNT and CDR2 YENEEA come from the germline V gene. The CDR3 runs to 16 residues. The CDR3 nucleotides read TGTGCCAGCAGCTTGCACAGCGGGGGAGGCACCGGGGAGCTGTTTTTT. Translated, it gives CASSLHSGGGTGELFF.

The chain has TRBV15 and TRBJ2-3, with TRBD2 matching 8 bases. Germline CDR1 LNHNV, CDR2 YYDKDF (reference sequence). The CDR3 loop spans 19 amino acids. Germline trimming cut 4 bases from V and 3 bases from J; bases unmatched to any gene: 18. The CDR3 sequence: CATSTHRFRGGLVTDTQYF. CDR3 sequence (DNA): TGTGCCACCAGCACACATCGTTTCCGGGGGGGCCTCGTGACAGATACGCAGTATTTT.

In its sample, this clone was seen once. CDR3 nucleotide sequence: TGTGCCAGCAGTAAGAGCGGGAACACTGAAGCTTTCTTT. Encoded protein: CASSKSGNTEAFF. The chain recombines TRBV6-2 or TRBV6-3 with TRBJ1-1, with no clear D. Germline lookup yields CDR1 MNHEY and CDR2 SVGEGT. There are 13 residues in the CDR3. V was cut by 5 bases and J by 1 base, with 8 bases left in between.

The chain is built from TRBV7-2 and TRBJ1-1, with 8 bases that match TRBD1. V was clipped by 5 bases and J by 6 bases; unmatched bases: 11. This CDR3 is 15 amino acids long. Germline V lookup: CDR1 SGHTA, CDR2 FQGNSA. The CDR3 is CASSPIGQGRAEAFF. The CDR3 nucleotides read TGTGCCAGCAGCCCAATTGGACAGGGACGGGCTGAAGCTTTCTTT.

The V gene is TRBV4-1, the J gene TRBJ1-2; D remains ambiguous. CDR3 length: 15 residues. V lost 1 base to trimming and J lost 6 bases, with 15 bases between them. CDR1 is MGHRA, CDR2 YSYEKL, per germline. The CDR3 loop reads CASSQGPSSGNGYTF. CDR3 sequence (DNA): TGCGCCAGCAGCCAAGGTCCCTCTAGTGGTAATGGCTACACCTTC.

The chain joins TRBV9 to TRBJ1-6, with TRBD1 identical over 10 bases. Losses at the gene ends were 4 bases for V and 6 bases for J; bases not matched to a gene: 4. CDR3 length: 15 amino acids. Germline V gene sequence: CDR1 SGDLS, CDR2 YYNGEE. The CDR3 coding sequence is TGTGCCAGCAGCACCCGGGACAGGGGTAATTCACCCCTCCACTTT. Amino acid sequence: CASSTRDRGNSPLHF.

The gene calls are TRBV6-2 or TRBV6-3 and TRBJ1-5, with a tentative D call TRBD1 (6 bases). V lost 4 bases, J lost 7 bases, and 11 bases lay in between. Germline CDR1 reads MNHEY; CDR2 reads SVGEGT. The CDR3 covers 13 residues. CDR3 bases: TGTGCCAGCAGTTCACAGGGTGAGCAGCCCCAGCATTTT. Its protein product is CASSSQGEQPQHF.

The chain links TRBV2 to TRBJ2-3, with D unclear. Trimming cost V 6 bases and J 0 bases, with 10 bases left between them. There are 14 residues in the CDR3. Germline CDR1 SNHLY, CDR2 FYNNEI. In DNA, the CDR3 is TGTGCCAGCAGGTACAGAACTAGCACAGATACGCAGTATTTT. It is translated as CASRYRTSTDTQYF.

This rearrangement joins TRBV7-9 to TRBJ2-7, with D unresolved. Germline V gives CDR1 SEHNR, CDR2 FQNEAQ (reference sequence). V dropped 0 bases and J dropped 0 bases, with 6 bases sitting between them. The CDR3 extends over 14 amino acids. This CDR3 is CASSLAESSYEQYV. CDR3 coding DNA: TGTGCCAGCAGCTTAGCTGAGAGCTCCTACGAGCAGTACGTC.

This clone has a single count. The chain recombines TRBV7-2 with TRBJ2-1; 10 bases are shared with TRBD2. CDR1 SGHTA and CDR2 FQGNSA come from the germline V gene. The CDR3 loop spans 16 amino acids. J was trimmed by 9 bases and V by 5 bases; bases with no gene match: 13. The CDR3 bases are TGTGCCAGCAGCGGGTCGATTAGCGGGGGGCTGGGTGAGCAGTTCTTC. Its translation is CASSGSISGGLGEQFF.

A single count supports this clone. This chain joins TRBV27 and TRBJ2-7, with D possibly being TRBD2 (5 bases). V gave up 6 bases and J gave up 3 bases, with 27 bases separating them. There are 18 residues in the CDR3. Germline lookup yields CDR1 MNHEY and CDR2 SMNVEV (reference sequence). The CDR3 coding sequence is TGTGCCAGCAGGTCACGGGTGCGGGTACCAGTCTTCTACTACGAGCAGTACGTC. It encodes CASRSRVRVPVFYYEQYV.

This clone has just one count. This chain connects TRBV5-1 to TRBJ2-1; TRBD2 agrees at 11 bases. The V gene's germline CDR1 is SGHRS and CDR2 YFSETQ. Losses at the gene ends were 4 bases for V and 9 bases for J; bases not matched to a gene: 12. The length of the CDR3 is 16 residues. The chain's CDR3 is CASSPSSVSGGVEQFF. The CDR3 DNA is TGCGCCAGCAGCCCCTCGAGCGTTAGCGGGGGGGTTGAGCAGTTCTTC.

This clone has just a few counts. The chain combines TRBV9 with TRBJ1-3; 9 bases fit TRBD1. J was trimmed by 2 bases and V by 0 bases; bases with no gene match: 0. The CDR3 totals 15 residues. Germline values: CDR1 SGDLS, CDR2 YYNGEE. CDR3 amino acids: CASSVDRGPGNTIYF. DNA of the CDR3: TGTGCCAGCAGCGTAGACAGGGGGCCTGGAAACACCATATATTTT.